This T cell receptor (beta chain) was sequenced in a study of post-analysis software for immune sequencing data. Unique molecular identifiers tagged the TCR beta cDNA libraries. Via MiXCR, TCRdb re-called the PCR reads, giving one row per CDR3 protein. The sample lists roughly 700,000 distinct CDR3 sequences, 25% to 30% seen once, with around 0.6% in the top ten. Concerning this clonotype: The antigen remains undetermined.

The CDR3 length is 20 residues. Germline trimming cut 5 bases from V and 2 bases from J; bases unmatched to any gene: 17. Germline values: CDR1 SGHTA, CDR2 FQGNSA. General study results and limits: TRBV5-6, TRBV5-1 and TRBV20-1 were among four or five TRBV segments more frequent in patients than controls.

The source is a girl aged 10-17 years with multiple sclerosis. Material for sequencing was blood. This chain connects TRBV7-2 to TRBJ2-3; 12 nucleotides agree with TRBD2. Here the CDR3 reads CASSTRVASGREVPTDTQYF. CDR3 nucleotide sequence: TGTGCCAGCAGCACCCGGGTGGCTAGCGGGAGGGAGGTCCCCACAGATACGCAGTATTTT. The full variable domain, with the rest looked up from reference TRBV7-2 and TRBJ2-3, is GAGVSQSPSNKVTEKGKDVELRCDPISGHTALYWYRQSLGQGLEFLIYFQGNSAPDKSGLPSDRFSAERTGGSVSTLTIQRTQQEDSAVYLCASSTRVASGREVPTDTQYFGPGTRLTVL.